These 8 T cell receptor beta chains share one sample of origin, sequenced in a study of T cells after yellow fever vaccination. TCRdb reprocessed the 5' RACE reads via MiXCR and lists one record per CDR3 protein. Found here are 350,000 or so distinct CDR3 sequences, 8.1% of them singletons; the top ten hold about 16%. The starting material was PBMCs, obtained roughly 47 days after the first yellow fever vaccination. The receptors here all came from a man younger than 35 who received the YFV17D yellow fever vaccine.

This chain uses TRBV5-1 with TRBJ2-3; D call uncertain. With 5 bases removed from V and 6 bases from J, the gap between germline ends came to 10 bases. Germline assignment: CDR1 SGHRS and CDR2 YFSETQ. The CDR3 has 12 amino acids. Here the CDR3 DNA reads TGCGCCAGCAGTTCCGACCGTGATACGCAGTATTTT. Amino acid sequence: CASSSDRDTQYF.

The gene calls are TRBV3-1 and TRBJ2-5; 8 bases are a match to TRBD2. J was trimmed by 4 bases and V by 0 bases; bases with no gene match: 7. The CDR3 totals 16 residues. Germline V gives CDR1 LGHDT, CDR2 YNNKEL (reference sequence). CDR3: CASSQDIGGGSETQYF. CDR3 sequence (DNA): TGTGCCAGCAGCCAAGATATCGGGGGGGGCTCAGAGACCCAGTACTTC.

This sequence joins TRBV12-3 or TRBV12-4 and TRBJ1-1; D unclear. Deletions cut 6 bases from V and 1 base from J, with 9 bases between. This CDR3 region has 13 residues. The CDR3 sequence: CASRRVWNTEAFF. For the CDR3, the DNA is TGTGCCAGCAGGCGAGTTTGGAACACTGAAGCTTTCTTT.

This clonotype was recorded many times. The V gene is TRBV11-2, the J gene TRBJ2-5, with D possibly matching TRBD2 (6 bases). This CDR3 region has 15 residues. Trimming left V 4 bases short and J 1 base short, with 13 bases between. Germline CDR1 reads SGHAT; CDR2 reads FQNNGV. The CDR3 is CASSSRRGIQETQYF. In nucleotides, the CDR3 is TGTGCCAGCAGCTCCCGGCGGGGAATCCAAGAGACCCAGTACTTC.

The V call is TRBV5-1, the J call TRBJ2-6; D unresolved. CDR1 and CDR2 from the germline V gene are SGHRS and YFSETQ. Deletions cut 1 base from V and 2 bases from J, with 7 bases between. This CDR3 is 15 amino acids long. The CDR3 DNA reads TGCGCCAGCAGCTTGCTGAGTGCTGGGGCCAACGTCCTGACTTTC. Translated: CASSLLSAGANVLTF.

This clonotype was seen many times. V usage is TRBV27 and J usage is TRBJ2-3, with D possibly matching TRBD2 (6 bases). The V gene's germline CDR1 is MNHEY and CDR2 SMNVEV (reference sequence). V dropped 4 bases and J dropped 4 bases, with 18 bases sitting between them. This CDR3 spans 16 amino acids. This CDR3 is CASSSPVAGGADTQYF. As DNA, the CDR3 is TGTGCCAGCAGTTCCCCCGTAGCCGGGGGTGCAGATACGCAGTATTTT.

This chain joins TRBV6-1 and TRBJ1-2; possibly TRBD1 for D (6 bases). The CDR3 has 15 residues. V gave up 1 base and J gave up 4 bases, with 13 bases separating them. Germline V gene data show CDR1 as MNHNS and CDR2 as SASEGT. CDR3: CASSEENRASYGYTF. For the CDR3, the DNA is TGTGCCAGCAGTGAAGAGAACAGGGCCAGCTATGGCTACACCTTC.

This clonotype showed up many times. The chain carries TRBV7-2 and TRBJ2-7; D assignment may be TRBD1 or TRBD2 (5 bases each). This CDR3 contains 14 residues. Germline-derived CDR1 and CDR2 are SGHTA and FQGNSA. Trimming removed 5 bases at V and 4 bases at J, with 15 bases between. The CDR3 region is CASSLWSEGYEQYF. The DNA of the CDR3 is TGTGCCAGCAGCCTCTGGTCCGAGGGGTACGAGCAGTACTTC.